This T cell receptor (beta chain) was recovered during a study of T cell responses to AZD1222 COVID-19 vaccine. Sequencing was performed with immunoSEQ multiplex PCR; in TCRdb, only in-frame clones are kept and a portion is missing. The sample records about 150,000 clones, around 93% being singletons. The sequence was obtained from an adult in good health. The sequences come from peripheral blood, collected on day 0 of AZD1222 vaccination.

CDR3 bases: TGTGCCAGCAGTTCCCGGGACAGGGGGCTTGGCGGCTACACCTTC. Amino acids: CASSSRDRGLGGYTF. The chain uses TRBV2 and TRBJ1-2; TRBD1 matches 12 bases. Germline V gene data show CDR1 as SNHLY and CDR2 as FYNNEI. Unmatched junction bases numbered 9, after V lost 5 bases and J lost 8 bases. The CDR3 has 15 residues.